This T cell receptor (beta chain) was profiled in a study of blood T cells in healthy people across ages (dated by TCRdb to 2015 to 2017). Concerning the study at large: In model experiments, template switching captured roughly one uniquely barcoded TCR beta cDNA molecule for every two T cells. Donors were grouped into four age groups: young (average roughly 16 years), middle-aged (39), aged (around 60) and long-lived (about 89). Using deep sequencing normalized with unique cDNA molecular identifiers, the study measured how TCR beta repertoire diversity changes with age. To avoid experimental bias, donors of different ages were randomly spread across the sequencing lanes. Using the same blood draw, the study looked at two additional independent replicas of 1 million unique cDNA reads for two donors, one aged 18 to 30 and the other aged 80 or older. The full study reports these points: The long-lived group showed more naive CD4+ T cells, fewer expanded clones and increased TCR diversity than the aged group, suggesting age selection. Estimates of total diversity from one million sequenced T cells were regarded as lower bounds and underestimates. As age increased, observed TCR beta diversity per million T cells dropped in a roughly linear way, and a significant reduction was already evident by age roughly 40. The CMV infection status of donors was not known, potentially confounding age-related changes in expanded clonotypes. Conclusive comparison of naive and antigen-experienced compartments was prevented by the profiling of bulk unsorted PBMCs. Observed TCR beta diversity correlated strongly with the percentage of naive T cells measured by flow cytometry.

Donors were 35 to 40 systemically healthy Caucasian individuals from Russia aged roughly 6 to 95 years. Each donor gave ten milliliters of peripheral blood, collected into EDTA-treated Vacutainer tubes. Ficoll-Paque density-gradient centrifugation was used to isolate PBMCs, with at least 6 million obtained per sample. Total RNA, at least 6 micrograms per sample, was extracted from PBMCs with Trizol reagent. Naive CD45RAhigh/CD27high T cell percentages were measured by flow cytometry on a PBMC aliquot from every donor. The CDR3 has 15 amino acids, counting the end cysteine and phenylalanine. Of the read, only the CDR3 DNA is kept; its 45 bases are in frame from base 1. CDR1 and CDR2 are read off the germline V gene (reference sequence) as LNHDA and SQIVND. The sample holds one count of this clonotype. Its cognate antigen has yet to be identified. No clone much larger than this one lies a single base away; base qualities are absent.

Libraries were made using 5' RACE. The instrument given in TCRdb is Illumina HiSeq 2500. A second PCR of roughly 7 to 11 cycles was performed with a sample-barcoded 5' primer and a J-beta primer mix. Each TCR beta cDNA molecule received a unique molecular identifier from a template-switch 5' adaptor carrying 12 random nucleotides. Each sample yielded at least 3 million CDR3-containing paired-end reads. The Mint cDNA synthesis kit, primed by a TRBC-specific oligonucleotide, was used to synthesize first-strand cDNA from all RNA. After uracil-DNA glycosylase treatment, a first 18-cycle PCR used universal primers M1SS and BC2_uni_R on all cDNA. Concerning the study's data processing: For normalization, 1 million high-quality reads, each with a distinct molecular identifier, were randomly selected from each sample. Reads sharing molecular identifiers were discarded rather than binned into consensus sequences. MiTCR, run with a Q25 quality threshold and the strictest error-elimination algorithm, handled CDR3 identification, clonotype clustering and error correction. A nonparametric unseen species model with Euler transformation was used to estimate a lower bound on total TCR beta diversity. TCRdb took the public reads, trimmed them with fastp at Q25, ran MiXCR for clone calling and kept in-frame beta chains. Rows with a matching CDR3 protein are joined into one entry that keeps the most common DNA and genes. TCRdb, not the authors, supplied the V and J calls. For this sample there are over 1,300,000 distinct CDR3 sequences; roughly 59% appear just once. More than 6% of the sample belongs to the ten largest clones.

The chain is assembled from TRBV19 and TRBJ2-7; the D gene cannot be resolved reliably. Matching the DNA end better, TRBJ2-5 makes the J call doubtful. This sequence originates from a man younger than 35 in good health. The specimen was blood. The DNA is TGTGCCAGTAGTATCTCGGCAGCTACCCAAGAGACCCAGTACTTC. Translated, this is CASSISAATQETQYF.